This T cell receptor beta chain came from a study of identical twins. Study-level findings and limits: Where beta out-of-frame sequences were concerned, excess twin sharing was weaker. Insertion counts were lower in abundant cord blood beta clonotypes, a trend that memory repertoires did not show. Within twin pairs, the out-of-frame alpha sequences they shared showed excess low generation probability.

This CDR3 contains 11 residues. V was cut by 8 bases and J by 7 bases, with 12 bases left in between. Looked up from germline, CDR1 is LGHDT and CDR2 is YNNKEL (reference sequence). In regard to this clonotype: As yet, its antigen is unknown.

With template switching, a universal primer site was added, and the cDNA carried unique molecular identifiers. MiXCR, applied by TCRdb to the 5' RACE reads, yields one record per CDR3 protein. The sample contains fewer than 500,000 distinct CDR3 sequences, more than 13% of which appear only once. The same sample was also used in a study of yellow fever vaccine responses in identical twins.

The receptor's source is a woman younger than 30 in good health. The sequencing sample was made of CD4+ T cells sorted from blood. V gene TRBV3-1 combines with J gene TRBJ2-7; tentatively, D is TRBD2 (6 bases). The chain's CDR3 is CASGAGREQYF. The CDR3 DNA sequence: TGTGCCAGCGGCGCAGGGAGGGAGCAGTACTTC.